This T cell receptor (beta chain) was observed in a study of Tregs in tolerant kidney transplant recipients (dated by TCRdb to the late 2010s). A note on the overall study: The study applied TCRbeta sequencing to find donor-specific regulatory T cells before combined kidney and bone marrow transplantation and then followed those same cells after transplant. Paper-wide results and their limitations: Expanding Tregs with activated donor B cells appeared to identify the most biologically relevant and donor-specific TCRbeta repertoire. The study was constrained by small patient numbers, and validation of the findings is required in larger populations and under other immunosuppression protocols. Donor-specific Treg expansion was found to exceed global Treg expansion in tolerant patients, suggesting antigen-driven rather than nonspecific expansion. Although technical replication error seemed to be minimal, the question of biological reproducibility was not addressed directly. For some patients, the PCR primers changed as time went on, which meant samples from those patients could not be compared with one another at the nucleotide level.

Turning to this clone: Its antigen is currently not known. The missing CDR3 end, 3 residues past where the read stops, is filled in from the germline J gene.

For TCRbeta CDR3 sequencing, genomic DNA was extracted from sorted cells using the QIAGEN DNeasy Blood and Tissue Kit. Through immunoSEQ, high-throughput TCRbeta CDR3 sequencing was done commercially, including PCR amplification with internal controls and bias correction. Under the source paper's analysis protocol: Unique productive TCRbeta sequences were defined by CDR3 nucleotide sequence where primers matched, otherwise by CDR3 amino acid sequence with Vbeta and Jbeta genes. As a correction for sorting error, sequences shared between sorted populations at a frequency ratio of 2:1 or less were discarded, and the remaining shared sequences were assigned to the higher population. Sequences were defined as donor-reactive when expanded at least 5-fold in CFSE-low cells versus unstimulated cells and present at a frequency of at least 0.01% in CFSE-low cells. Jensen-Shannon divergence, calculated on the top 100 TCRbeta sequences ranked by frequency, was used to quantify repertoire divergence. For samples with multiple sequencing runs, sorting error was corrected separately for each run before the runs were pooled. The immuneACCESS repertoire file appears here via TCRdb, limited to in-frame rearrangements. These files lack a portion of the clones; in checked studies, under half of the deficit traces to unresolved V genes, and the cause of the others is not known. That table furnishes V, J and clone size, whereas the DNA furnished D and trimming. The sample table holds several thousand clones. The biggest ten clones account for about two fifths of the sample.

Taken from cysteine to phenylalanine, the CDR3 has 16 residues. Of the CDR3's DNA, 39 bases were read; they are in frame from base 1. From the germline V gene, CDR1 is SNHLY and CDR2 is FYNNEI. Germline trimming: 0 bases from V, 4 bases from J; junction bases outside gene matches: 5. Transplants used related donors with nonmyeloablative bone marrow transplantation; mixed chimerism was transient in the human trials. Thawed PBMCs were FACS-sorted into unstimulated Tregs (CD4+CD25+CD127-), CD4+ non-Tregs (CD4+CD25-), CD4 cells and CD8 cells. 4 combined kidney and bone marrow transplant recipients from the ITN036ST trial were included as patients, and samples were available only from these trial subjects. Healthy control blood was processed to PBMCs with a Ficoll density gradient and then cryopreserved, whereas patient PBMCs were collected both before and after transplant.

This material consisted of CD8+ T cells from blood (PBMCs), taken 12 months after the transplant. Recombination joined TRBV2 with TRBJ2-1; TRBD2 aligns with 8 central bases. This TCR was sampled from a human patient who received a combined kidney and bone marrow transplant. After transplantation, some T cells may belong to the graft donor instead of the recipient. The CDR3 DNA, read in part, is TGTGCCAGCAGTGAAGCTGGAGCGGGAGAGTACAATGAG. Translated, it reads CASSEAGAGEYNE. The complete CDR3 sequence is CASSEAGAGEYNEQFF.